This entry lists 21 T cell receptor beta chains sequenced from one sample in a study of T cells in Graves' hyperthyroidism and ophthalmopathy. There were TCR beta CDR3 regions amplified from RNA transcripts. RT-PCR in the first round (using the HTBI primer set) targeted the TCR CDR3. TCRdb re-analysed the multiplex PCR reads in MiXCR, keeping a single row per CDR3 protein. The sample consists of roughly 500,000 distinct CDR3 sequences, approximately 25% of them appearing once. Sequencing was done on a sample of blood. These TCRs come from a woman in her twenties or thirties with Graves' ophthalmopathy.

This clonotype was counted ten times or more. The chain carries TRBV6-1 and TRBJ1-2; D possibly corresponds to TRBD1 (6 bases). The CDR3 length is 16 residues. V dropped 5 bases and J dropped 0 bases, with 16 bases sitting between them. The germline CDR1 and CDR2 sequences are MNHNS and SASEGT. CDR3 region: CASSRTPWTANYGYTF. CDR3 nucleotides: TGTGCCAGCAGTCGAACACCGTGGACAGCTAACTATGGCTACACCTTC.

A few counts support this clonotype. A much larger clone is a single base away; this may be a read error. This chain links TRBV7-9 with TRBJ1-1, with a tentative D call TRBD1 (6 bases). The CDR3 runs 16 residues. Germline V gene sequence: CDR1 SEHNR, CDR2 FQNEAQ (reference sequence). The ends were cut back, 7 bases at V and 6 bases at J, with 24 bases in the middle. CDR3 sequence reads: CASNLGANPLGSEAFF. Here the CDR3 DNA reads TGTGCCAGCAACCTGGGGGCGAATCCCCTTGGTTCTGAAGCTTTCTTT.

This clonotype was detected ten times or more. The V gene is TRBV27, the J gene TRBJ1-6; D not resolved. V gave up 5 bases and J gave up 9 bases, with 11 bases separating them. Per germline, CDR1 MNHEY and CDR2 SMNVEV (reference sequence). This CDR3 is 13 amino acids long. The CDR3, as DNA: TGTGCCAGCAGTGTGGAGAGTGGTTCACCCCTCCACTTT. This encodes CASSVESGSPLHF.

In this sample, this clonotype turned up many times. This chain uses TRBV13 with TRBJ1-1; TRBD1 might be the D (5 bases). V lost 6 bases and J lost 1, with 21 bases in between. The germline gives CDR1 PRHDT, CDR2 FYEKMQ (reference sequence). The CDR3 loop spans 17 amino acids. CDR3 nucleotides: TGTGCCAGCAGACGCCGGGGAGGGGAGGTCAGGAACACTGAAGCTTTCTTT. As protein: CASRRRGGEVRNTEAFF.

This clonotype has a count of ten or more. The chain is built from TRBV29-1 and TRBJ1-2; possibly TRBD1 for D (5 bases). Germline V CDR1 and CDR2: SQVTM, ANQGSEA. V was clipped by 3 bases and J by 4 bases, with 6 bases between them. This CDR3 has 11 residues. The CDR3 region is CSVDTGYGYTF. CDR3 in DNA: TGCAGCGTTGATACAGGCTATGGCTACACCTTC.

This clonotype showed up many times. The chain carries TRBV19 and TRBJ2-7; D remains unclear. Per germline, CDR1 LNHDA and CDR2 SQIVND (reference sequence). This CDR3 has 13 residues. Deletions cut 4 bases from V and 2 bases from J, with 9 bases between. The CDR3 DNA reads TGTGCCAGTAGTAACGACGGCACCTACGAGCAGTACTTC. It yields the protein CASSNDGTYEQYF.

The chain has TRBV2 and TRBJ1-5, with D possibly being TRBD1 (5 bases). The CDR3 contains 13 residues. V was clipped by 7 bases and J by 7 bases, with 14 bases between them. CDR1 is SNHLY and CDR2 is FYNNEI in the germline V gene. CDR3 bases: TGTGCCAGCAATCAAGGGGTTGTGCAGCCCCAGCATTTT. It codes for CASNQGVVQPQHF.

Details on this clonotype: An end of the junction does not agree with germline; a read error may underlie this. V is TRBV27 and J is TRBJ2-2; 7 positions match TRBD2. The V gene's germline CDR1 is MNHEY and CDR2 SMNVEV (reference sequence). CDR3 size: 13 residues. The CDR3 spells CASSLGTIRELLF. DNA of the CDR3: TGTGCCAGCAGCCTCGGGACTATCAGGGAGCTGTTGTTT.

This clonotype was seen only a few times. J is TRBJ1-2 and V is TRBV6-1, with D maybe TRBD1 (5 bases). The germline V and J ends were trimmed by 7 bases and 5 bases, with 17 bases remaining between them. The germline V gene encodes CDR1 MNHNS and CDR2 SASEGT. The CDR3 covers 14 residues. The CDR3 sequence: CASIRPGQGYGYTF. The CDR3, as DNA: TGTGCCAGCATCCGTCCCGGACAAGGATATGGCTACACCTTC.

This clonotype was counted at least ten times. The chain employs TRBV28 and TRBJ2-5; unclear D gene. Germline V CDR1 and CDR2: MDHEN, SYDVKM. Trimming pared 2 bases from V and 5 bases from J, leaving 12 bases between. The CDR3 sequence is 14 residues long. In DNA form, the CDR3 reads TGTGCCAGCAGTTTAAGTGGTAAATCGGAGACCCAGTACTTC. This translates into CASSLSGKSETQYF.

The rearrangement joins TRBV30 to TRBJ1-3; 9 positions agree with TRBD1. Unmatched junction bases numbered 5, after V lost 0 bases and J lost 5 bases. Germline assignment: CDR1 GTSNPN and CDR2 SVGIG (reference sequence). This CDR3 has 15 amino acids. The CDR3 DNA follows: TGTGCCTGGAGTGTGGGACAGGGTCGTCGAAACACCATATATTTT. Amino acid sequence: CAWSVGQGRRNTIYF.

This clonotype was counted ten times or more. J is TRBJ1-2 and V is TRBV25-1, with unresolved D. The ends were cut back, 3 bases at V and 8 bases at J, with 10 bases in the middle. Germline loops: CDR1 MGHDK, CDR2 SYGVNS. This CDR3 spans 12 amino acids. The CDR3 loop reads CASSDEWGGYTF. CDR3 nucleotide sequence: TGTGCCAGCAGTGATGAGTGGGGAGGCTACACCTTC.

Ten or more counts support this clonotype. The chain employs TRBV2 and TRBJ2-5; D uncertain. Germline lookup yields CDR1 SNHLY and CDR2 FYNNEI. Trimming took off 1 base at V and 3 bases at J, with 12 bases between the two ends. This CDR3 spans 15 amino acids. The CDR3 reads CASSEGGGSEETQYF. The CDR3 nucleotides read TGTGCCAGCAGTGAAGGCGGCGGTTCGGAAGAGACCCAGTACTTC.

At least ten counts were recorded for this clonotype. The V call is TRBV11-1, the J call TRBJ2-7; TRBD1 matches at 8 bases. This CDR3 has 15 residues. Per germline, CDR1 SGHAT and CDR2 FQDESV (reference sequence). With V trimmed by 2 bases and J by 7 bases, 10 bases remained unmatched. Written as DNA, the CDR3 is TGTGCCAGCAGCTTAATGAGACAGGGGACAGGAGAGCAGTACTTC. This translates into CASSLMRQGTGEQYF.

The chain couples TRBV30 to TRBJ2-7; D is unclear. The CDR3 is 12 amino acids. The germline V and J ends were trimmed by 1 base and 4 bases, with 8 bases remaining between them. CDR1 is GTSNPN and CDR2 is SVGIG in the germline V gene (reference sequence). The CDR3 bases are TGTGCCTGGAGTGGAATGGGGTACGAGCAGTACTTC. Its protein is CAWSGMGYEQYF.

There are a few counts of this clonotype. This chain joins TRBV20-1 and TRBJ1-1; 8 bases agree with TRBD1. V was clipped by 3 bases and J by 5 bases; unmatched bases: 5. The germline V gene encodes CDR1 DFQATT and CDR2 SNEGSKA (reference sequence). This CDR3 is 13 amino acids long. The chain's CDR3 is CSASPRGQTEAFF. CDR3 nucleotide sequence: TGCAGTGCTAGTCCCAGGGGGCAGACTGAAGCTTTCTTT.

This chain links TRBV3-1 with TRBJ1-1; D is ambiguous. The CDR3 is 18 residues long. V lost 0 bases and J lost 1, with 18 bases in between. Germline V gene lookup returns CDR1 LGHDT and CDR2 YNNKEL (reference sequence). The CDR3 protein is CASSQDRRPRAENTEAFF. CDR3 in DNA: TGTGCCAGCAGCCAAGACCGCCGACCTCGGGCCGAGAACACTGAAGCTTTCTTT. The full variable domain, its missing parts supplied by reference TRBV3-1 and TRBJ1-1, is DTAVSQTPKYLVTQMGNDKSIKCEQNLGHDTMYWYKQDSKKFLKIMFSYNNKELIINETVPNRFSPKSPDKAHLNLHINSLELGDSAVYFCASSQDRRPRAENTEAFFGQGTRLTVV.

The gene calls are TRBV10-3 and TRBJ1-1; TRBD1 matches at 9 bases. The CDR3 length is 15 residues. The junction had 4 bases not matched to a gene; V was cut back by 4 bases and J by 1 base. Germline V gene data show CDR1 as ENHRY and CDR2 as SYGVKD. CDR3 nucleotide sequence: TGTGCCATCAGTGGCCAGGACAGGGGGAACACTGAAGCTTTCTTT. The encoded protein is CAISGQDRGNTEAFF.

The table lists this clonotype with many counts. The CDR3 loop is CASSRGRDENTEAFF. CDR3 nucleotide sequence: TGTGCCAGTTCCCGGGGGCGCGACGAAAACACTGAAGCTTTCTTT. The chain couples TRBV19 to TRBJ1-1; the D gene is possibly TRBD1 (6 bases). Germline CDR1 is LNHDA and CDR2 is SQIVND (reference sequence). The length of the CDR3 is 15 residues. Trimming removed 8 bases at V and 2 bases at J, with 18 bases between.

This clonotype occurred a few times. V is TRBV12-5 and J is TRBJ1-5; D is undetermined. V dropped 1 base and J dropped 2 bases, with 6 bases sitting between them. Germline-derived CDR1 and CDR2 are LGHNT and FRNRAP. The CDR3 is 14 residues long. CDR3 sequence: CASGLAQGNQPQHF. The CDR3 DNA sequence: TGTGCTAGTGGTTTGGCGCAGGGCAATCAGCCCCAGCATTTT. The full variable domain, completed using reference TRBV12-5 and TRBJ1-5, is DARVTQTPRHKVTEMGQEVTMRCQPILGHNTVFWYRQTMMQGLELLAYFRNRAPLDDSGMPKDRFSAEMPDATLATLKIQPSEPRDSAVYFCASGLAQGNQPQHFGDGTRLSIL.

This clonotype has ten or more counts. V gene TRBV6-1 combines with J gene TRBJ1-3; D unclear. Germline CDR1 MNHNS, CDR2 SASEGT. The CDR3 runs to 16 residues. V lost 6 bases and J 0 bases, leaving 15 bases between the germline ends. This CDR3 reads CASRFFQASSGNTIYF. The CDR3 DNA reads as TGTGCCAGCAGGTTCTTTCAGGCCAGCTCTGGAAACACCATATATTTT.